These 12 T cell receptor beta chains came from one sample sequenced in a study of spatial heterogeneity in lung cancer. Specified time point: sample taken at primary tumor resection. Whole RNA from tumor, nontumor lung or frozen PBMC was sequenced unsorted. TCRdb re-called the 5' RACE reads through MiXCR, storing one row per CDR3 protein. The table shows tens of thousands of distinct CDR3 sequences, with under 8% occurring only once. The sequences come from PBMCs, collected at surgery. Receptors were obtained from a male donor with early-stage non-small cell lung cancer.

This clonotype was recorded a few times. This chain uses TRBV28 with TRBJ1-1, with a weak D call TRBD1 (6 bases). This CDR3 region has 14 residues. V lost 3 bases to trimming and J lost 2 bases, with 10 bases between them. In germline, CDR1 is MDHEN, CDR2 SYDVKM. CDR3 coding DNA: TGTGCCAGCAGTTTTGGGGGGGCTAACACTGAAGCTTTCTTT. Its protein product is CASSFGGANTEAFF. The complete variable domain, with remaining parts taken from reference TRBV28 and TRBJ1-1, reads DVKVTQSSRYLVKRTGEKVFLECVQDMDHENMFWYRQDPGLGLRLIYFSYDVKMKEKGDIPEGYSVSREKKERFSLILESASTNQTSMYLCASSFGGANTEAFFGQGTRLTVV.

The gene calls are TRBV3-1 and TRBJ2-3; 8 nucleotides line up with TRBD2. V was clipped by 2 bases and J by 1 base; unmatched bases: 2. The CDR3 is 15 residues long. Germline CDR1 and CDR2: LGHDT and YNNKEL (reference sequence). The CDR3 bases are TGTGCCAGCAGCCAACCGGGGGGGGGCACAGATACGCAGTATTTT. Encoded protein: CASSQPGGGTDTQYF.

This clonotype was seen repeatedly, ten times or more. The rearrangement joins TRBV20-1 to TRBJ2-5; TRBD2 matches 12 bases. The J segment lost 4 bases and the V segment lost 5 bases, leaving 8 bases of the junction unmatched. This CDR3 contains 15 residues. Germline V CDR1 and CDR2: DFQATT, SNEGSKA (reference sequence). CDR3: CSAGRTSGVSETQYF. CDR3 DNA sequence: TGCAGTGCTGGGCGGACTAGCGGGGTATCAGAGACCCAGTACTTC.

This clonotype was seen only a few times. V usage is TRBV24-1 and J usage is TRBJ2-3, with 7 bases matching TRBD2. The germline CDR1 and CDR2 sequences are KGHDR and SFDVKD. Losses at the gene ends were 3 bases for V and 3 bases for J; bases not matched to a gene: 2. This CDR3 has 14 residues. The CDR3 DNA is TGTGCCACCAGTGATAAGGGAGGGACAGATACGCAGTATTTT. It is translated as CATSDKGGTDTQYF.

This clonotype was observed once. The chain has TRBV2 and TRBJ2-7; either TRBD1 or TRBD2 may fit D (6 bases each). Looked up from germline, CDR1 is SNHLY and CDR2 is FYNNEI. Trimming took 4 bases from V and 4 from J, leaving 11 bases between them. This CDR3 contains 13 residues. CDR3 nucleotides: TGTGCCAGCAGTGGGGGGGACACATACGAGCAGTACGTC. Its translation: CASSGGDTYEQYV.

This rearrangement joins TRBV7-2 to TRBJ2-2, with D uncertain. From germline, CDR1 is SGHTA and CDR2 FQGNSA. The CDR3 contains 14 residues. The ends were cut back, 6 bases at V and 0 bases at J, with 8 bases in the middle. Here the CDR3 reads CASSQVSNTGELFF. Here the CDR3 DNA reads TGTGCCAGCAGTCAGGTTTCGAACACCGGGGAGCTGTTTTTT.

This clonotype has just a few counts. The chain carries TRBV20-1 and TRBJ1-2, with a tentative D call TRBD1 (6 bases). The germline V gene encodes CDR1 DFQATT and CDR2 SNEGSKA (reference sequence). CDR3 length equals 14 residues. V was trimmed by 5 bases and J by 0 bases, leaving 13 bases between them. CDR3 bases: TGCAGTGCTTATAGGACAGAAACTAACTATGGCTACACCTTC. Its translation is CSAYRTETNYGYTF.

This clonotype was counted at least ten times. V gene TRBV6-2 or TRBV6-3 combines with J gene TRBJ2-7, with D unclear. This CDR3 comprises 12 residues. CDR1 is MNHEY and CDR2 is SVGEGT in the germline V gene. The germline V and J ends were trimmed by 2 bases and 7 bases, with 9 bases remaining between them. CDR3 DNA sequence: TGTGCCAGCAGTTACCCGACTCGGGAGCAGTACTTC. Protein sequence: CASSYPTREQYF.

This clonotype was counted between two and nine times. The chain uses TRBV4-1 and TRBJ2-3; no clear D. CDR1 is MGHRA, CDR2 YSYEKL, per germline. V shed 6 bases and J shed 2 bases, with 9 bases lying between them. This CDR3 has 13 amino acids. CDR3 amino acids: CASRESHTDTQYF. For the CDR3, the DNA is TGCGCCAGCAGAGAAAGCCACACAGATACGCAGTATTTT.

This clonotype was counted ten times or more. The rearrangement uses TRBV10-3 and TRBJ1-1; the D gene is possibly TRBD1 (6 bases). The ends were cut back, 3 bases at V and 1 base at J, with 12 bases in the middle. The CDR3 is made up of 15 amino acids. CDR1 and CDR2 from the germline V gene are ENHRY and SYGVKD. The CDR3 spells CAISDGGQPNTEAFF. In DNA form, the CDR3 reads TGTGCCATCAGTGACGGGGGACAACCGAACACTGAAGCTTTCTTT.

This clonotype has a count of ten or more. The chain is built from TRBV6-1 and TRBJ1-2; D gene ambiguous. The CDR3 sequence is 13 residues long. V gave up 5 bases and J gave up 3 bases, with 10 bases separating them. Per the germline V gene, CDR1 is MNHNS and CDR2 is SASEGT. CDR3 DNA: TGTGCCAGCAGTCTGAAGAGAGACTATGGCTACACCTTC. Translation gives CASSLKRDYGYTF.

This clonotype has a count of ten or more. The chain joins TRBV11-1 to TRBJ2-5; weak D call: TRBD1 (6 bases). Germline V gene lookup returns CDR1 SGHAT and CDR2 FQDESV (reference sequence). V lost 4 bases, J lost 5 bases, and 11 bases lay in between. The CDR3 loop spans 13 amino acids. The CDR3 DNA reads as TGTGCCAGCAGCTACAGGGTAGGGGAGACCCAGTACTTC. It specifies CASSYRVGETQYF.